This T cell receptor (beta chain) came from a study of metastatic and nonmetastatic thyroid tumors. Across the whole study: From malignant and benign thyroid patients, repertoires in blood and in tumor or nodule tissue were compared.

Findings and limits, study-wide: Within blood and tumor, benign nodules reportedly had significantly lower TCR beta diversity than malignant thyroid tumors did.

This clone has ten or more counts. What it recognizes is unknown. No patient had received any treatment before thyroid surgery. As handled by the study authors: The study built a papillary thyroid cancer distant-metastasis classifier from CDR3 differences across clinicopathological groups. TCRdb redid the clone calls on the PCR reads using MiXCR. The V and J calls, along with clone size, are taken from TCRdb and not from the paper's own processing. The sample has approximately 50,000 clones; roughly 3.9% are singletons. This CDR3 has 17 amino acids. The germline V gene has CDR1 SGHTA and CDR2 FQGNSA. Trimming pared 1 base from V and 7 bases from J, leaving 17 bases between.

The TCR was taken from a female donor with papillary thyroid cancer or a benign thyroid nodule (not recorded which). Some clones in this sample may be carry-over from other donors' samples. The sequenced sample consisted of blood. The V gene is TRBV7-2, the J gene TRBJ1-6, with a possible D match to TRBD1 (5 bases). The CDR3 nucleotides are TGTGCCAGCAGCTTAGAGGGCAGGGCAATTGGGAATTCACCCCTCCACTTT. Protein sequence: CASSLEGRAIGNSPLHF.